The clone carrying this T cell receptor beta chain was seen ten or more times. Its target is not known. This entry comes from a study of identical twins. Study results and caveats: While abundant cord blood beta clonotypes carried fewer insertions, memory repertoires showed no such pattern.

Healthy Caucasians were all of the donors. TCRdb fed the 5' RACE reads into MiXCR, producing one record per CDR3 protein. The sample yields some 1,700,000 distinct CDR3 sequences, about 30% seen once. This receptor was obtained from a newborn girl in good health. Sequencing input: cord blood.

CDR3 sequence reads: CATSDWTEIYEQYF. The CDR3 DNA is TGTGCCACCAGCGATTGGACAGAAATCTACGAGCAGTACTTC. This chain links TRBV15 with TRBJ2-7, with D possibly TRBD1 on 6 matching bases. The germline CDR1 and CDR2 sequences are LNHNV and YYDKDF (reference sequence). The length of the CDR3 is 14 residues. The germline V and J ends were trimmed by 5 bases and 3 bases, with 14 bases remaining between them.